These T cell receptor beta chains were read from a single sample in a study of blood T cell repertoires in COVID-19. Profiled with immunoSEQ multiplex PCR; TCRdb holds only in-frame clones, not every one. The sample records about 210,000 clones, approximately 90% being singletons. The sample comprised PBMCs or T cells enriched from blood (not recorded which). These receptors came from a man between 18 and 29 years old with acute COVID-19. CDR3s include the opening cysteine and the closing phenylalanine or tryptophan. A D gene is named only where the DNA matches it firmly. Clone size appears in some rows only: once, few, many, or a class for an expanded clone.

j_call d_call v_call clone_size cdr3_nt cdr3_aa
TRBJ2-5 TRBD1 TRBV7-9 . TGTGCCAGCAGCTTAACCCGGATCGGACAGGGGGGGGAGACCCAGTACTTC CASSLTRIGQGGETQYF
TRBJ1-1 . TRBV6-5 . TGTGCCAGCACTACAGAGGGTCGAGCTTTCTTT CASTTEGRAFF
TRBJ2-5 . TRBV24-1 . TGTGCCACCAGTGATTCGGAGGCGCTGTGGGTCCAAGAGACCCAGTACTTC CATSDSEALWVQETQYF
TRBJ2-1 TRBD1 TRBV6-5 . TGTGCCAGCGATCCGGGACAGGGGTACAATGAGCAGTTCTTC CASDPGQGYNEQFF
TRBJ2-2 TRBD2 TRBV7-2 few TGTGCCAGCAGCCCACTAGCGGCGAACACCGGGGAGCTGTTTTTT CASSPLAANTGELFF
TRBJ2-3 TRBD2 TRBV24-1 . TGTGCCACCAGTGACCAACACCTCGGGACTAGCGGGAGAGATACGCAGTATTTT CATSDQHLGTSGRDTQYF
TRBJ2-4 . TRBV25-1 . TGTGCCAGCAGTGAATTGCAGGGGACCGACATTCAGTACTTC CASSELQGTDIQYF
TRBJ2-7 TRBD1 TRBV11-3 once TGTGCCAGCAGCTTAGGAGGACAGGTAATCTACGAGCAGTACTTC CASSLGGQVIYEQYF
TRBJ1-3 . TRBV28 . TGTGCCAGCAGTTTAGAGACAGAAAACACCATATATTTT CASSLETENTIYF
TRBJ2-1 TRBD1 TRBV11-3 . TGTGCCAGCAGCTTATCCAGGGGGCGCAACGGTGAGCAGTTCTTC CASSLSRGRNGEQFF
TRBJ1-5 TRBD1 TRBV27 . TGTGCCAGCAGTCCGACAGGGATCCAAAGCAATCAGCCCCAGCATTTT CASSPTGIQSNQPQHF
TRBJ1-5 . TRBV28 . TGTGCCAGCCTCCGACAGATTCATCAGCCCCAGCATTTT CASLRQIHQPQHF
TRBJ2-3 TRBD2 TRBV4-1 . TGCGCCAGCAGCCCACCTAGCGGGAGGGCGAGCACAGATACGCAGTATTTT CASSPPSGRASTDTQYF
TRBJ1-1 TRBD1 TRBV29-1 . TGCAGCGCCCCGGACAGGGGCTCTGAAGCTTTCTTT CSAPDRGSEAFF
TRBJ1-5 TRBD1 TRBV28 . TGTGCCAGCAGTTTGGGGACAGGGGGCCCCCAGCATTTT CASSLGTGGPQHF
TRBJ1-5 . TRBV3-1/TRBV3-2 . TGTGCCAGCAGCCAAGGTGACAGTAGCAATCAGCCCCAGCATTTT CASSQGDSSNQPQHF
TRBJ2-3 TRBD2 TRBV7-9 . TGTGCCAGCGGTATCCTAGCGGGATCCACAGATACGCAGTATTTT CASGILAGSTDTQYF
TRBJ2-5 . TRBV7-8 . TGTGCCAGCAGTCCTCAAGGTGGTAGCGGAACAGAGACCCAGTACTTC CASSPQGGSGTETQYF
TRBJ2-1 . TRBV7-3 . TGTGCCAGCAGGATTCGGGATGAGCAGTTCTTC CASRIRDEQFF
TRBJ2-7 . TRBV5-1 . TGCGCCAGCAGCTTGGGTAGCGTCTCCTACGAGCAGTACTTC CASSLGSVSYEQYF
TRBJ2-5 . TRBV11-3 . TGTGCCAGCAGCACCCACAAGGACGGGGGAGAGACCCAGTACTTC CASSTHKDGGETQYF
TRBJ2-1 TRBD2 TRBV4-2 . TGTGCCAGCAGCCATGGACTAGCGGGAGGGCCAGGCAATGAGCAGTTCTTC CASSHGLAGGPGNEQFF
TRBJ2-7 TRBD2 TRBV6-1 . TGTGCCAGCAGTGCGGATTTCGGGACTAGCGGGTCCTACGAGCAGTACTTC CASSADFGTSGSYEQYF
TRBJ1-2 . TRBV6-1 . TGTGCCAGCAGTGAAGCGATGGACACACCTAACTATGGCTACACCTTC CASSEAMDTPNYGYTF
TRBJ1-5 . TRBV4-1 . TGCGCCAGCAGCCAAGACAGCACAAACAGAGTACCGCCCCAGCATTTT CASSQDSTNRVPPQHF
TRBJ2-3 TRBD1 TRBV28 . TGTGCCAGCAGTCTGGGACAGGGGACAGATACGCAGTATTTT CASSLGQGTDTQYF
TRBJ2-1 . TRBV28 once TGTGCCAGCAGGGGTTTGGGCGTTAACGAGCAGTTCTTC CASRGLGVNEQFF
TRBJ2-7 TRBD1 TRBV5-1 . TGCGCCAGCAGCTGGGACAGGGATTACGAGCAGTACTTC CASSWDRDYEQYF
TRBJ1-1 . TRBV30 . TGTGCCTGGACTCAGGATAACACTGAAGCTTTCTTT CAWTQDNTEAFF
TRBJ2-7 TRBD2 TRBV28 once TGTGCCAGCAGTCTAGCGGCCGAGCAGTACTTC CASSLAAEQYF
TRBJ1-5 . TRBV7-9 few TGTGCCACCGCGGAGGGCCCCTATCAGCCCCAGCATTTT CATAEGPYQPQHF
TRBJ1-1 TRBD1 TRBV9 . TGTGCCAGCAGCCCGCGGACAGGGGAGATCGAAGCTTTCTTT CASSPRTGEIEAFF
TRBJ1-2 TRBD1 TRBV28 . TGTGCCAGCAGTACCTCCCAGGGGGCCTATGGCTACACCTTC CASSTSQGAYGYTF
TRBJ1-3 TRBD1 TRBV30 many TGTGCCTGGAGCCAGGGGGCTTCTGGAAACACCATATATTTT CAWSQGASGNTIYF
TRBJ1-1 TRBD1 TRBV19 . TGTGCCAGTAGTTCGCGACAGGGGGCCCGGAGGAACACTGAAGCTTTCTTT CASSSRQGARRNTEAFF
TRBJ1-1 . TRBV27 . TGTGCCAGCAGTCAAGGGAGGGGGACTGAAGCTTTCTTT CASSQGRGTEAFF
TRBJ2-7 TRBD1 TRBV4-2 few TGTGCCAGCAGCCGTTTTCAGGGGGCATCCTACGAGCAGTACTTC CASSRFQGASYEQYF
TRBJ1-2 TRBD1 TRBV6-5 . TGTGCCAGCAGTTACGGGGCCGGAGGGGGCGCGGGTGGCTACACCTTC CASSYGAGGGAGGYTF
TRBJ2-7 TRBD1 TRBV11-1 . TGTGCCAGCAGCCTCCGTCGACAGGGTTCGGTATACGAGCAGTACTTC CASSLRRQGSVYEQYF
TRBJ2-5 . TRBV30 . TGTGCCTGCCTTGGGCGGGTCAGCGGGGAGACCCAGTACTTC CACLGRVSGETQYF
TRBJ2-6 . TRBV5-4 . TGTGCCAGCAGCTTCGGGGGAACTGGGGCCAACGTCCTGACTTTC CASSFGGTGANVLTF
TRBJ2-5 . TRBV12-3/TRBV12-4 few TGTGCCAGCAGTCGACAGGAGCAAGAGACCCAGTACTTC CASSRQEQETQYF
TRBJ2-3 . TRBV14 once TGTGCCAGCAGCCCGGACGGGACTAGCACAGATACGCAGTATTTT CASSPDGTSTDTQYF
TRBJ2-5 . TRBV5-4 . TGTGCCAGCAGCTTTCGTGTGGGGGGGGCTGAAGAGACCCAGTACTTC CASSFRVGGAEETQYF
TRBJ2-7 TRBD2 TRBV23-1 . TGCGCCAGCAGTCAATTAACTAGCGGCGCCTACGAGCAGTACTTC CASSQLTSGAYEQYF